This entry describes one T cell receptor beta chain. The CDR3 spans 15 residues. Germline CDR1 MDHEN, CDR2 SYDVKM. Losses at the gene ends were 8 bases for V and 4 bases for J; bases not matched to a gene: 14. This record belongs to a study of OX40 agonist ivuxolimab in advanced cancers. Assay used: immunoSEQ multiplex PCR; TCRdb lists only in-frame clones, some missing. This sample has about 60,000 clones, with around 87% found just once. This receptor was obtained from an adult with an advanced solid tumor such as melanoma, head and neck, liver or kidney cancer. This chain joins TRBV28 and TRBJ2-7, with 7 bases fitting TRBD2. This specimen consisted of CD4+ or CD8+ T cells sorted from blood, obtained in a trial of the OX40 agonist ivuxolimab. CDR3 in DNA: TGTGCCAGCTGGGCTTCGTGGGAGGGTCCTTACGAGCAGTACTTC. Residues: CASWASWEGPYEQYF.